The 17 T cell receptor beta chains below were found in one sample sequenced in a study of OX40 agonist ivuxolimab in advanced cancers. Libraries were prepared by immunoSEQ multiplex PCR; TCRdb keeps only in-frame clonotypes and omits some of them. The repertoire holds around 69,000 clones, with 80% to 90% as singletons. This specimen consisted of CD4+ or CD8+ T cells sorted from blood, obtained in a trial of the OX40 agonist ivuxolimab. The receptors stem from an adult with an advanced solid tumor such as melanoma, head and neck, liver or kidney cancer.

Only one count was recorded for this clone. This chain joins TRBV27 and TRBJ1-2; D gene unclear. The CDR3 has 14 residues. From germline, CDR1 is MNHEY and CDR2 SMNVEV (reference sequence). V dropped 3 bases and J dropped 4 bases, with 12 bases sitting between them. The chain's CDR3 is CASSLKGSLYGYTF. In DNA, the CDR3 is TGTGCCAGCAGTTTGAAAGGCAGTCTCTATGGCTACACCTTC.

The CDR3 DNA is TGTGCCAGCAGCTTCGACGGGGGGGGCACTGAAGCTTTCTTT. It yields the protein CASSFDGGGTEAFF. The chain couples TRBV13 to TRBJ1-1; D is possibly TRBD1 (5 bases). The CDR3 contains 14 residues. Per the germline V gene, CDR1 is PRHDT and CDR2 is FYEKMQ (reference sequence). Deletions cut 3 bases from V and 4 bases from J, with 12 bases between. The full variable domain, its missing parts supplied by reference TRBV13 and TRBJ1-1, is AAGVIQSPRHLIKEKRETATLKCYPIPRHDTVYWYQQGPGQDPQFLISFYEKMQSDKGSIPDRFSAQQFSDYHSELNMSSLELGDSALYFCASSFDGGGTEAFFGQGTRLTVV.

The count of this clone is one. This chain uses TRBV5-1 with TRBJ1-1, with D tentatively TRBD1 (5 bases). Looked up from germline, CDR1 is SGHRS and CDR2 is YFSETQ. CDR3 length: 15 residues. The V end was cut by 0 bases, the J end by 5 bases, with 14 bases between. The CDR3 DNA is TGCGCCAGCAGCTTGGCGGGAGGGGCCGGGACTGAAGCTTTCTTT. This codes for CASSLAGGAGTEAFF.

This rearrangement joins TRBV27 to TRBJ2-1; perhaps TRBD2 as D (6 bases). From germline, CDR1 is MNHEY and CDR2 SMNVEV (reference sequence). Trimming stripped 3 bases from V and 4 bases from J, with 19 bases between. The CDR3 totals 17 residues. The CDR3 DNA reads TGTGCCAGCAGTTTTCCGGGGAGCCTAGGGACTTACAATGAGCAGTTCTTC. This sequence encodes CASSFPGSLGTYNEQFF.

V gene TRBV4-1 combines with J gene TRBJ2-5; D is uncertain. CDR3 length equals 13 residues. Germline CDR1 and CDR2: MGHRA and YSYEKL. V shed 1 base and J shed 5 bases, with 8 bases lying between them. As DNA, the CDR3 is TGCGCCAGCAGCCAAGGCCAGAGTGAGACCCAGTACTTC. Its translation: CASSQGQSETQYF.

The chain joins TRBV19 to TRBJ1-5; 7 nucleotides align to TRBD1. This CDR3 contains 14 residues. J gave up 5 bases and V 1 base, and 2 bases lay outside the gene matches. Per germline, CDR1 LNHDA and CDR2 SQIVND (reference sequence). CDR3 residues: CASSIGQGDQPQHF. CDR3 bases: TGTGCCAGTAGTATAGGACAGGGCGATCAGCCCCAGCATTTT.

J is TRBJ2-7 and V is TRBV6-5; D is ambiguous. The ends were cut back, 2 bases at V and 3 bases at J, with 8 bases in the middle. The CDR3 is made up of 13 amino acids. In germline, CDR1 is MNHEY, CDR2 SVGAGI. The CDR3 region is CASSYQLGYEQYF. The CDR3 DNA reads TGTGCCAGCAGTTACCAGCTAGGCTACGAGCAGTACTTC.

This chain links TRBV30 with TRBJ2-1; 9 bases agree with TRBD1. The J segment lost 4 bases and the V segment lost 0 bases, leaving 13 bases of the junction unmatched. The germline gives CDR1 GTSNPN, CDR2 SVGIG (reference sequence). The CDR3 has 18 residues. As DNA, the CDR3 is TGTGCCTGGAGTGTAGGACAGGGGCCCCCACACACGTACAATGAGCAGTTCTTC. As protein: CAWSVGQGPPHTYNEQFF.

The chain carries TRBV9 and TRBJ2-2; D is unclear. Trimming cost V 4 bases and J 5 bases, with 6 bases left between them. CDR3 length: 12 amino acids. In germline, CDR1 is SGDLS, CDR2 YYNGEE. CDR3 amino acids: CASSYGTGELFF. In DNA form, the CDR3 reads TGTGCCAGCAGCTATGGGACCGGGGAGCTGTTTTTT.

The genes are TRBV7-9 and TRBJ1-1; 11 nucleotides match TRBD1. The germline gives CDR1 SEHNR, CDR2 FQNEAQ (reference sequence). The CDR3 consists of 14 residues. J gave up 4 bases and V 5 bases, and 3 bases lay outside the gene matches. The CDR3 DNA reads TGTGCCAGCAGCCAAGGGACAGGGGGCACTGAAGCTTTCTTT. Protein product: CASSQGTGGTEAFF.

The chain uses TRBV9 and TRBJ1-3; possible D gene TRBD1, 5 bases. The CDR3 extends over 14 amino acids. Looked up from germline, CDR1 is SGDLS and CDR2 is YYNGEE. The V end was cut by 4 bases, the J end by 0 bases, with 8 bases between. CDR3 DNA sequence: TGTGCCAGCAGCTTACAGGTCTCTGGAAACACCATATATTTT. Its protein is CASSLQVSGNTIYF.

This sequence joins TRBV11-1 and TRBJ2-6, with unresolved D. Germline-derived CDR1 and CDR2 are SGHAT and FQDESV (reference sequence). V was trimmed by 7 bases and J by 0 bases, leaving 4 bases between them. The CDR3 loop spans 13 amino acids. In nucleotides, the CDR3 is TGTGCCAGCAAAAGCTCTGGGGCCAACGTCCTGACTTTC. The encoded protein is CASKSSGANVLTF.

In nucleotides, the CDR3 is TGTGCCAGTAGTAGCGGGACTAGCGGCTACGAGCAGTACTTC. Translated: CASSSGTSGYEQYF. J is TRBJ2-7 and V is TRBV19; 11 positions match TRBD2. The CDR3 consists of 14 residues. V dropped 4 bases and J dropped 3; count of bases not matched to a gene: 2. Per germline, CDR1 LNHDA and CDR2 SQIVND (reference sequence).

V is TRBV7-9 and J is TRBJ1-4; TRBD1 is a possible D gene (6 bases). CDR3 length: 16 amino acids. Trimming took 5 bases from V and 4 from J, leaving 17 bases between them. Germline values: CDR1 SEHNR, CDR2 FQNEAQ (reference sequence). For the CDR3, the DNA is TGTGCCAGCAGCACCACTGGGGGACACCTTAATGAAAAACTGTTTTTT. As protein: CASSTTGGHLNEKLFF.

V usage is TRBV6-5 and J usage is TRBJ2-7, with 7 nucleotides matching TRBD2. Germline V CDR1 and CDR2: MNHEY, SVGAGI. V was clipped by 3 bases and J by 1 base; unmatched bases: 6. The CDR3 runs 15 residues. The CDR3 loop reads CASSYGTTPSYEQYF. Here the CDR3 DNA reads TGTGCCAGCAGTTATGGGACTACCCCTTCCTACGAGCAGTACTTC.

The chain employs TRBV2 and TRBJ1-4, with TRBD1 as a possible D gene (5 bases). The germline gives CDR1 SNHLY, CDR2 FYNNEI. V was pared by 5 bases and J by 0 bases, with 10 bases between. The CDR3 has 15 amino acids. CDR3 loop: CASSLRAATNEKLFF. The CDR3 DNA sequence: TGTGCCAGCAGTCTCAGGGCCGCAACTAATGAAAAACTGTTTTTT.

The genes are TRBV7-2 and TRBJ1-1; TRBD1 might be the D (6 bases). The CDR3 covers 12 residues. The germline V gene encodes CDR1 SGHTA and CDR2 FQGNSA. The V end lost 3 bases, the J end lost 6 bases, and 8 bases lay between the germline ends. The CDR3 DNA reads TGTGCCAGCAGCTTGGGGGGCGCTGAAGCTTTCTTT. Translated: CASSLGGAEAFF.